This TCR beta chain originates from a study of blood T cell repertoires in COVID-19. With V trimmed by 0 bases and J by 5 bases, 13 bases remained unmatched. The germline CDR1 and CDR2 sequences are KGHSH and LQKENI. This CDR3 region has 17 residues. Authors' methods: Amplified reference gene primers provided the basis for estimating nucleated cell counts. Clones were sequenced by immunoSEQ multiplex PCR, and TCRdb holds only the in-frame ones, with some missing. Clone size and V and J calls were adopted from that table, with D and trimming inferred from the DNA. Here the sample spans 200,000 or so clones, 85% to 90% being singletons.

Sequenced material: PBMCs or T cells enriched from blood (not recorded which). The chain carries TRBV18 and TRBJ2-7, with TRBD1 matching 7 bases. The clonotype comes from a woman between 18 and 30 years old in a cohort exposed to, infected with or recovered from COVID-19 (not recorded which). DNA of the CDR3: TGTGCCAGCTCACCACCGAACACCGACAGGGATGAAAACGAGCAGTACTTC. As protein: CASSPPNTDRDENEQYF.